These T cell receptor beta chains were read from a single sample in a study of cytomegalovirus exposure and HLA in healthy donors. Measured with immunoSEQ multiplex PCR; TCRdb has only the in-frame clones, and not every one. Its listing shows around 44,000 clones. The sample was PBMCs. These receptor sequences come from a male donor in good health and CMV-seropositive. Each CDR3 is given without its conserved first and last residue. D genes are given only for firm matches.

v_gene: TRBV30; d_gene: -; CDR3aa: AWSVSRVGSNQPQH
v_gene: TRBV4-1; d_gene: TRBD1; CDR3aa: ASSRRSGQNEKLF
v_gene: TRBV5-1; d_gene: TRBD1; CDR3aa: ASSTGQANTEAF
v_gene: TRBV6-1; d_gene: TRBD1; CDR3aa: ASSEYWTGNYPLH
v_gene: TRBV30; d_gene: -; CDR3aa: AWREGYYSGGYT
v_gene: TRBV11-2; d_gene: TRBD2; CDR3aa: ASSFGGGDTQY
v_gene: TRBV7-2; d_gene: TRBD2; CDR3aa: ASSPIPSGGRPYEQY
v_gene: TRBV30; d_gene: TRBD2; CDR3aa: AWSVRLAGSTDTQY
v_gene: TRBV4-3; d_gene: -; CDR3aa: ASSQDGEAYQETQY
v_gene: TRBV7-2; d_gene: -; CDR3aa: ASSLAGGGETQY
v_gene: TRBV13; d_gene: TRBD1; CDR3aa: ASSPRGGHEQY
v_gene: TRBV28; d_gene: TRBD1; CDR3aa: ASSSDIPGQGSYGYT
v_gene: TRBV7-9; d_gene: TRBD2; CDR3aa: ASSLAVAGGHGEQF
v_gene: TRBV5-6; d_gene: -; CDR3aa: ASSLGGPGRAF
v_gene: TRBV6-5; d_gene: TRBD2; CDR3aa: ASSLALAASYEQY
v_gene: TRBV4-3; d_gene: -; CDR3aa: ASSQDGTLKLNTEAF
v_gene: TRBV29-1; d_gene: TRBD2; CDR3aa: SVDGVAGGSYNEQF
v_gene: TRBV27; d_gene: -; CDR3aa: ASSPLRELNYGYT
v_gene: TRBV7-9; d_gene: -; CDR3aa: ASSPRTVPPNTGELF
v_gene: TRBV28; d_gene: -; CDR3aa: ASRKEVRGNTIY
v_gene: TRBV30; d_gene: TRBD1; CDR3aa: AWSSPGQGTDTQY
v_gene: TRBV7-9; d_gene: -; CDR3aa: ASSTPYEQY
v_gene: TRBV29-1; d_gene: TRBD1; CDR3aa: SVDPGGRNTEAF
v_gene: TRBV7-3; d_gene: TRBD2; CDR3aa: ASSSTSGGANEQF
v_gene: TRBV7-8; d_gene: -; CDR3aa: ASSSGLTEGGFEQF
v_gene: TRBV7-2; d_gene: TRBD2; CDR3aa: ASSLGAAASGAWEQY
v_gene: TRBV6-1; d_gene: TRBD1; CDR3aa: ASSEWTGTYNEQF
v_gene: TRBV6-1; d_gene: -; CDR3aa: ASSELRGRGFEKLF
v_gene: TRBV13; d_gene: -; CDR3aa: ASSLGGEQETQY
v_gene: TRBV2; d_gene: -; CDR3aa: ASSVRVFGYT
v_gene: TRBV6-5; d_gene: TRBD1; CDR3aa: ASSWHRGHYNSPLH
v_gene: TRBV27; d_gene: TRBD2; CDR3aa: ASSLGRGVDTQY
v_gene: TRBV7-9; d_gene: TRBD1; CDR3aa: ASSFGQGGAF
v_gene: TRBV27; d_gene: -; CDR3aa: ASSLKENYGYT
v_gene: TRBV1; d_gene: -; CDR3aa: TSSRDYEWYEQY
v_gene: TRBV27; d_gene: -; CDR3aa: ASRRELRTDTQY
v_gene: TRBV7-5; d_gene: -; CDR3aa: ASRTGFNTEAF
v_gene: TRBV5-4; d_gene: -; CDR3aa: ASSLGRTGELF
v_gene: TRBV2; d_gene: -; CDR3aa: ARRGGDEKLF
v_gene: TRBV7-8; d_gene: -; CDR3aa: ASSQRRGTVAYEQY
v_gene: TRBV2; d_gene: TRBD1; CDR3aa: ASYPGQGFLHGYT
v_gene: TRBV4-3; d_gene: -; CDR3aa: ASSQESDYSYEQY
v_gene: TRBV7-2; d_gene: TRBD1; CDR3aa: ASSLALRTGSGYEQY
v_gene: TRBV18; d_gene: -; CDR3aa: ASSPPASSGNTIY
v_gene: TRBV7-2; d_gene: TRBD2; CDR3aa: ASSLAKLAGPSSYNEQF
v_gene: TRBV6-5; d_gene: TRBD2; CDR3aa: ASSYGLGGGTQY